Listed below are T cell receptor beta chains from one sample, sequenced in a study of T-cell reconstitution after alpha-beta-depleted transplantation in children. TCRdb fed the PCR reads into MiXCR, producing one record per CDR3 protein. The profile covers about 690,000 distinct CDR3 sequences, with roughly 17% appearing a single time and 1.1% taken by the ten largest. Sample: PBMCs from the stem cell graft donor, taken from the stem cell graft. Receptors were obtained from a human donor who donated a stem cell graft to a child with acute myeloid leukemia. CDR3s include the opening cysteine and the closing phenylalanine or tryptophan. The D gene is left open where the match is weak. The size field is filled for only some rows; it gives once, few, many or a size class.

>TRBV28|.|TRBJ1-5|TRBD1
CASRILRTGPYSNQPQHF
TGTGCCAGCAGGATCCTCAGGACAGGGCCTTATAGCAATCAGCCCCAGCATTTT
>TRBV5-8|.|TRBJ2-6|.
CASSAGRWSGANVLTF
TGTGCCAGCAGCGCAGGGAGATGGTCTGGGGCCAACGTCCTGACTTTC
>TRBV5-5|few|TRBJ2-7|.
CASSFDGGSQYEQYF
TGTGCCAGCAGCTTTGACGGTGGTTCCCAATACGAGCAGTACTTC
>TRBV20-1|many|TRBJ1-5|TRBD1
CSARSAGGGNQPQHF
TGCAGTGCTAGATCGGCAGGGGGCGGCAATCAGCCCCAGCATTTT
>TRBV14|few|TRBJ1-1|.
CASAVRRGRTTEAFF
TGTGCCAGCGCCGTGAGGCGGGGCCGGACTACTGAAGCTTTCTTT
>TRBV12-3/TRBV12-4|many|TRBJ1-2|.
CASSLVQSVYGYTF
TGTGCCAGCAGTTTAGTACAGTCAGTCTATGGCTACACCTTC
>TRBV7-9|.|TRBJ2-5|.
CASSLSQGETQYF
TGTGCCAGCAGCCTTTCTCAAGGGGAGACCCAGTACTTC
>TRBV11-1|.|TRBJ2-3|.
CASSSLLGGADTQYF
TGTGCCAGCAGCTCCCTCTTAGGCGGGGCAGATACGCAGTATTTT
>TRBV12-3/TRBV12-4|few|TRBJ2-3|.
CASSFGLAQSDTQYF
TGTGCCAGCAGTTTTGGGCTGGCCCAGTCGGATACGCAGTATTTT
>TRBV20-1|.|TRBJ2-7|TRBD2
CSARGRPAGGRYEQYF
TGCAGTGCTAGAGGGAGGCCAGCGGGGGGCCGGTACGAGCAGTACTTC
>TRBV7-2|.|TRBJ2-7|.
CASSFTGASYEQYF
TGTGCCAGCAGCTTTACGGGGGCGTCCTACGAGCAGTACTTC
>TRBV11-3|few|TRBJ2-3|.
CASSLDLLRTGTDTQYF
TGTGCCAGCAGCTTAGATCTGCTCCGGACTGGCACAGATACGCAGTATTTT
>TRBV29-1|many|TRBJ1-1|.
CSWVTGNTEAFF
TGCAGCTGGGTAACGGGGAACACTGAAGCTTTCTTT
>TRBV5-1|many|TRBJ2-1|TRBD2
CASSLAGTSGGRSYNEQFF
TGCGCCAGCAGCTTGGCCGGGACTAGCGGGGGGAGGTCCTACAATGAGCAGTTCTTC
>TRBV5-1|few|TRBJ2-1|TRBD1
CASSLAGTANEQFF
TGCGCCAGCAGCTTGGCCGGGACAGCCAATGAGCAGTTCTTC
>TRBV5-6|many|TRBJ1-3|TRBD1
CASSLQDRGNTIYF
TGTGCCAGCAGCTTACAGGACAGGGGAAACACCATATATTTT
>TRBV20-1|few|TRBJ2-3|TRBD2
CSAYPGLAGVYTDTQYF
TGCAGTGCATACCCGGGACTAGCGGGGGTATACACAGATACGCAGTATTTT
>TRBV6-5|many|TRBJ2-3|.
CASSYTTLPTDTQYF
TGTGCCAGCAGTTACACGACCCTACCCACAGATACGCAGTATTTT
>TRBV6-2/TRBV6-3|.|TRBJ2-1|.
CASSPRDPEVYNEQFF
TGTGCCAGCAGTCCCCGGGACCCAGAGGTCTACAATGAGCAGTTCTTC
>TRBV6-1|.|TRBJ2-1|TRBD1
CASRSGTGSMFF
TGTGCCAGCAGAAGCGGGACAGGGAGTATGTTCTTC
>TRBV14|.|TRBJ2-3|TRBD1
CASSQILDRQGKTDTQYF
TGTGCCAGCAGCCAAATCCTTGACCGACAGGGTAAAACAGATACGCAGTATTTT
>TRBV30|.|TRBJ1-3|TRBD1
CAWSRRQGTGNTIYF
TGTGCCTGGAGTAGGAGACAGGGGACTGGAAACACCATATATTTT
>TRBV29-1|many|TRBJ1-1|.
CSVERGDNTEAFF
TGCAGCGTTGAAAGAGGGGATAACACTGAAGCTTTCTTT
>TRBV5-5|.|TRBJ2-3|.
CASSSILQGPTDTQYF
TGTGCCAGCAGCTCGATACTTCAGGGGCCCACAGATACGCAGTATTTT
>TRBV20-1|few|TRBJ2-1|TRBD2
CSARVVGGGAYNEQFF
TGCAGTGCTAGAGTGGTGGGCGGGGGGGCCTACAATGAGCAGTTCTTC
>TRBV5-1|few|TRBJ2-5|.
CASSLEWGKQETQYF
TGCGCCAGCAGCTTGGAATGGGGGAAACAAGAGACCCAGTACTTC
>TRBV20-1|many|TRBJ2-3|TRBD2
CSAGGWLAGTTDTQYF
TGCAGTGCTGGCGGGTGGCTAGCGGGGACCACAGATACGCAGTATTTT
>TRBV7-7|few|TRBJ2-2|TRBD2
CASRTSATGELFF
TGTGCCAGCAGGACTAGCGCAACCGGGGAGCTGTTTTTT
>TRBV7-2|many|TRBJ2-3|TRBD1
CASSLARGQGSDTQYF
TGTGCCAGCAGCTTAGCTCGGGGACAGGGCTCAGATACGCAGTATTTT
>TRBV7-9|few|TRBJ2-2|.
CASSLDGLTTYTGELFF
TGTGCCAGCAGCTTAGACGGACTGACTACTTACACCGGGGAGCTGTTTTTT
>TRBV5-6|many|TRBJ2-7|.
CASSFSHEQYF
TGTGCCAGCAGCTTTAGTCACGAGCAGTACTTC
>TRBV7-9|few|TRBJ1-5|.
CASSLDRPTGPQHF
TGTGCCAGCAGCTTAGATCGGCCGACCGGGCCCCAGCATTTT
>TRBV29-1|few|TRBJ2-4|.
CSVAGAKNIQYF
TGCAGCGTTGCAGGGGCCAAAAACATTCAGTACTTC
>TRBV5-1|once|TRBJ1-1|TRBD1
CASSPEGGEEAFF
TGCGCCAGCAGCCCGGAAGGGGGCGAAGAAGCTTTCTTT
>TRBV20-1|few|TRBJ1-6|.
CSADPRDSPLHF
TGCAGTGCAGACCCCAGGGATTCACCCCTCCACTTT
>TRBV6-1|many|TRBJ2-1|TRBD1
CASTLPGQGVNEQFF
TGTGCCAGCACCCTCCCGGGACAGGGTGTCAATGAGCAGTTCTTC
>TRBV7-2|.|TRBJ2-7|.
CASSLVQFSYEQYF
TGTGCCAGCAGCTTAGTACAGTTCTCCTACGAGCAGTACTTC
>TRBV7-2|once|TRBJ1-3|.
CASSLAAANSGNTIYF
TGTGCCAGCAGCTTAGCGGCGGCAAACTCTGGAAACACCATATATTTT
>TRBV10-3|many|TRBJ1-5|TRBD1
CAISPTGESNQPQHF
TGTGCCATCAGCCCAACAGGGGAGAGCAATCAGCCCCAGCATTTT
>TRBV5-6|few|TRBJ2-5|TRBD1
CASSWDGQGDQETQYF
TGTGCCAGCAGCTGGGATGGACAGGGGGATCAAGAGACCCAGTACTTC
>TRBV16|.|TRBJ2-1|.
CASSQSVTKAVNEQFF
TGTGCCAGCAGCCAATCGGTTACAAAGGCAGTCAATGAGCAGTTCTTC
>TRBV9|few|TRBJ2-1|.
CASSVASDYNEQFF
TGTGCCAGCAGCGTAGCTTCGGACTACAATGAGCAGTTCTTC
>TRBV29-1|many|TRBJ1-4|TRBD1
CSVEERQGLGEKLFF
TGCAGCGTTGAGGAACGACAGGGTTTGGGGGAAAAACTGTTTTTT
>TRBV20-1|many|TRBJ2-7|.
CSARTRHHIEQYF
TGCAGTGCCCGGACCCGGCATCATATCGAGCAGTACTTC
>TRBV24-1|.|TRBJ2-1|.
CATSDPPGNEQFF
TGTGCCACCAGTGATCCCCCGGGGAATGAGCAGTTCTTC
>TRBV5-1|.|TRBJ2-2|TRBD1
CASSIRTGDSAGELFF
TGCGCCAGCAGCATCCGGACAGGGGACAGTGCCGGGGAGCTGTTTTTT
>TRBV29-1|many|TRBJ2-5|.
CSVEGQGNRETQYF
TGCAGCGTTGAAGGTCAGGGGAATCGGGAGACCCAGTACTTC
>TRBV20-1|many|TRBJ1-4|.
CSARGPGATNEKLFF
TGCAGTGCTAGAGGTCCCGGGGCAACTAATGAAAAACTGTTTTTT
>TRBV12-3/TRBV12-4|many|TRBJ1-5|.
CASSPPNQPQHF
TGTGCCAGCAGTCCCCCTAATCAGCCCCAGCATTTT
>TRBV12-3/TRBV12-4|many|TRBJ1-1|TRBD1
CASSLARTGGAEAFF
TGTGCCAGCAGTTTAGCGCGGACAGGGGGCGCTGAAGCTTTCTTT